This is a list of T cell receptor beta chains from one sample in a study of blood T cells in healthy people across ages. TCRdb passed the 5' RACE reads through MiXCR, listing each CDR3 protein once. In the table there are around 1,500,000 distinct CDR3 sequences, around two fifths of which are singletons. The sequenced sample consisted of blood. These TCRs come from a woman between 18 and 29 years old in good health. The CDR3 runs from the conserved cysteine through the conserved F or W.

J: TRBJ2-4
V: TRBV20-1
CDR3: CSREGLAKNIQYF

J: TRBJ2-7
V: TRBV12-3/TRBV12-4
CDR3: CASTFGGGSLGEQYF

J: TRBJ2-7
V: TRBV27
CDR3: CASSPVTTDFRYYEQYF

J: TRBJ1-2
V: TRBV4-2
CDR3: CASSQEREGLPLYGYTF

J: TRBJ2-1
V: TRBV6-2/TRBV6-3
CDR3: CASSYGTIEGHNEQFF

J: TRBJ1-1
V: TRBV11-2
CDR3: CASRGSSGGMNTEAFF

J: TRBJ2-1
V: TRBV29-1
CDR3: CSGGLAGKGEQFF

J: TRBJ2-5
V: TRBV6-1
CDR3: CASSGRGQGLQETQYF

J: TRBJ1-3
V: TRBV11-2
CDR3: CASSLARTTGNTIYF

J: TRBJ2-7
V: TRBV28
CDR3: CATDSPEELDEQYF

J: TRBJ2-1
V: TRBV9
CDR3: CASSVGTAVLGDEQFF

J: TRBJ1-2
V: TRBV29-1
CDR3: CGVEGGTGSYGYTF

J: TRBJ2-2
V: TRBV6-2/TRBV6-3
CDR3: CAGSISVGELFF

J: TRBJ2-5
V: TRBV10-3
CDR3: CAISRDTRETQYF

J: TRBJ2-3
V: TRBV10-1
CDR3: CASSDGTGLSDTQYF

J: TRBJ2-1
V: TRBV5-5
CDR3: CASSSFRIAGGPYNEQFF

J: TRBJ2-7
V: TRBV11-2
CDR3: CASSVPGSSYEQYF

J: TRBJ2-2
V: TRBV27
CDR3: CASSWGPGELFF

J: NA
V: TRBV7-2
CDR3: CASSARGLATYEQYF

J: TRBJ2-5
V: TRBV5-1
CDR3: CASSLGASISSYNEQYF

J: TRBJ1-2
V: TRBV5-1
CDR3: CASSFDHRPYGYTF

J: TRBJ2-1
V: TRBV20-1
CDR3: CSARTGDEQFF

J: TRBJ2-7
V: TRBV5-1
CDR3: CASSLSGGKSYEQYF

J: TRBJ2-5
V: TRBV6-5
CDR3: CASSYSNSQYF

J: TRBJ2-3
V: TRBV4-2
CDR3: CASSTPGQGTDTQYF

J: TRBJ2-3
V: TRBV3-1
CDR3: CASAGGPAGDTQYF

J: TRBJ2-7
V: TRBV4-1
CDR3: CASSQDRGGLILGGEQYF

J: TRBJ1-4
V: TRBV20-1
CDR3: CSARAGPGNEKLFF

J: TRBJ2-5
V: TRBV9
CDR3: CASSVALTETQYF

J: TRBJ2-1
V: TRBV7-2
CDR3: CASSSQVHSYNEQFF

J: TRBJ2-3
V: TRBV12-3/TRBV12-4
CDR3: CASSFGTVRTDTEYF

J: TRBJ2-7
V: TRBV12-3/TRBV12-4
CDR3: CASRAGKHYEQYF

J: TRBJ1-6
V: TRBV11-2
CDR3: CTSSAGTGGNSPLHF

J: TRBJ1-2
V: TRBV6-1
CDR3: CASSPQDTQFAGYTF

J: TRBJ2-7
V: TRBV4-2
CDR3: CASRPLAGRPAEQYF

J: TRBJ1-4
V: TRBV7-9
CDR3: CASSLFLSQGNEKLFF

J: TRBJ1-5
V: TRBV12-3/TRBV12-4
CDR3: CASSFVQGASNQPQHF

J: TRBJ2-5
V: TRBV7-9
CDR3: CASSKRTPEQETQYF

J: TRBJ2-1
V: TRBV6-6
CDR3: CASSTGTRTHEQFF

J: TRBJ2-1
V: TRBV27
CDR3: CASSPRDRGNNEQFF

J: TRBJ2-3
V: TRBV20-1
CDR3: CSASPTSGGADTQYF

J: TRBJ2-1
V: TRBV3-1
CDR3: CASSQDSRDNEQFF

J: TRBJ2-5
V: TRBV4-2
CDR3: CASSQTGQNQETQYF

J: TRBJ2-1
V: TRBV11-2
CDR3: CASSLARDYLASEQFF